Listed below are T cell receptor beta chains from one sample, sequenced in a study of T cells in Graves' hyperthyroidism and ophthalmopathy. TCRdb reanalysed the multiplex PCR reads using MiXCR and keeps one entry per CDR3 protein. The data hold about 640,000 distinct CDR3 sequences, with around 21% observed a single time. Sequenced: blood. Source of these receptors: a young man with Graves' ophthalmopathy. Each CDR3 is given with its conserved first and last residue. D genes are given only for firm matches. Size tells how often a clone was seen (once, few, many) or the class of an expanded clone, and some rows leave it out.

clone size: NA
V gene: TRBV20-1
D gene: TRBD2
J gene: TRBJ2-2
CDR3 DNA: TGCAGTGCCTACGGGCCACCGGGACTAGCGGGAAGTCGGACCGGGGAGCTGTTTTTT
CDR3 protein: CSAYGPPGLAGSRTGELFF

clone size: many
V gene: TRBV20-1
D gene: NA
J gene: TRBJ1-1
CDR3 DNA: TGCAGTGCTAGGATCGAACGCACTGAAGCTTTCTTT
CDR3 protein: CSARIERTEAFF

clone size: NA
V gene: TRBV4-2
D gene: NA
J gene: TRBJ1-1
CDR3 DNA: TGTGCCAGCAGCTTAGGTGGTTGGGGCACTGAAGCTTTCTTT
CDR3 protein: CASSLGGWGTEAFF

clone size: NA
V gene: TRBV7-9
D gene: NA
J gene: TRBJ2-1
CDR3 DNA: TGTGCCAGCAGCGAAATCCACGGGTACTCCTACAATGAGCAGTTCTTC
CDR3 protein: CASSEIHGYSYNEQFF

clone size: NA
V gene: TRBV2
D gene: TRBD2
J gene: TRBJ2-2
CDR3 DNA: TGTGCCAGCAGTGTCAAGCGGGAGGGCACCGGGGAGCTGTTTTTT
CDR3 protein: CASSVKREGTGELFF

clone size: many
V gene: TRBV2
D gene: NA
J gene: TRBJ2-1
CDR3 DNA: TGTGCCAGCAGCATAGCGGAGGCCAATGTTGAGCAGTTCTTC
CDR3 protein: CASSIAEANVEQFF

clone size: many
V gene: TRBV11-2
D gene: NA
J gene: TRBJ1-5
CDR3 DNA: TGTGGGGGACGTATAGGGCAGCCCCAGCATTTT
CDR3 protein: CGGRIGQPQHF

clone size: few
V gene: TRBV9
D gene: NA
J gene: TRBJ2-3
CDR3 DNA: TGTGCCAGCAGCGCCGATTCCGGGACTGGGTTATTAGATACGCAGTATTTT
CDR3 protein: CASSADSGTGLLDTQYF

clone size: NA
V gene: TRBV4-3
D gene: NA
J gene: TRBJ1-1
CDR3 DNA: TGCGCCAGCAGCCGGGGGGTCATTGGGGGGGCCGAAACTTTCTTT
CDR3 protein: CASSRGVIGGAETFF

clone size: many
V gene: TRBV7-9
D gene: TRBD2
J gene: TRBJ2-3
CDR3 DNA: TGTGCCAGCAGCCCTCCGACTAGCGGGAGTGATACGCAGTATTTT
CDR3 protein: CASSPPTSGSDTQYF

clone size: NA
V gene: TRBV18
D gene: TRBD2
J gene: TRBJ2-1
CDR3 DNA: TGTGCCAGCTCACCCGCCGGGACTAGCATGTATGAGCAGTTCTTC
CDR3 protein: CASSPAGTSMYEQFF

clone size: NA
V gene: TRBV30
D gene: NA
J gene: TRBJ2-5
CDR3 DNA: TGTGCCAGTACCCCTCAGGGCTACTTGGGAGAGACCCAGTACTTC
CDR3 protein: CASTPQGYLGETQYF

clone size: many
V gene: TRBV6-2/TRBV6-3
D gene: TRBD1
J gene: TRBJ1-1
CDR3 DNA: TGTGCCAGCACCAGACTCGGAGGGGGCGAAGCTTTCTTT
CDR3 protein: CASTRLGGGEAFF

clone size: few
V gene: TRBV11-3
D gene: NA
J gene: TRBJ2-7
CDR3 DNA: TGTGCCAGCAGCCAATCCCCCCCCTCCGAGCAGTACTTC
CDR3 protein: CASSQSPPSEQYF

clone size: NA
V gene: TRBV7-9
D gene: NA
J gene: TRBJ2-7
CDR3 DNA: TGTGCCAGCAGCTTAGCGATGGGGAGCTCCTACGAGCAGTACTTC
CDR3 protein: CASSLAMGSSYEQYF